Described below is a single T cell receptor beta chain sequence and its context. This clone's antigen is unknown. Base quality data are lacking; no much larger clone is found one base away. The data derive from a study of CD4 T cells in relation to SARS-CoV-2 and coronaviruses (dated by TCRdb to about 2021). For the study in its entirety: The ViraFEST assay cultured PBMCs with antigen for 10 days, then sequenced TCR beta CDR3s to find antigen-specific clonal expansions. An HIV-1 Nef peptide pool or a no-peptide culture served as the negative reference condition. Patient-derived lymphoblastoid cell lines were used to map the HLA restriction of shared crossreactive spike epitopes. At the level of individual TCR clonotypes, the study measured memory CD4+ T cell crossreactivity between SARS-CoV-2 spike protein and common cold coronavirus spike proteins. The Adaptive Biotechnologies TCR-sequencing kit was used to sequence samples from three pre-COVID donors and the naive versus memory experiments, whereas other data were Illumina-based. For other donors in the study, expansion assays were sequenced with a different, Illumina-based TCR-beta assay. On the study overall, not on this receptor specifically: The study was constrained by small numbers of patients and of tested TCRs. Since the crossreactivity analysis centred on spike protein, crossreactivity against other viral proteins was not assessed. No donor contributed both pre-pandemic and post-infection samples, which limited tracing the source of pre-existing responses. Compared with monoreactive clones, crossreactive clones had significantly weaker SARS-CoV-2-driven expansion, a result consistent with antigenic imprinting. In roughly 70% of donors, memory CD4+ clonotypes turned up that crossrecognized SARS-CoV-2 and at least one common cold coronavirus spike.

Libraries were constructed by the immunoSEQ multiplex PCR assay. As for the original processing: During preprocessing, nonproductive sequences were removed, along with CDR3s that did not begin with C, did not end with F or W, or were shorter than 7 amino acids. Antigen-specific clonotypes were called with the MANAFEST web app on the basis of expansion relative to the reference and to other culture wells. A clone was considered positive if significant expansion relative to the reference culture was observed in 2 of 3 replicate wells at an FDR below 0.05. Positive clones also required significant expansion versus all other tandem wells and an odds ratio above 5. CDR3 homology was measured as pairwise Levenshtein distance, computed with the stringdist R package after trimming three terminal residues from each end. Entries here come from immuneACCESS through TCRdb and include only in-frame sequences with V and J called. Some clones fail to appear in such tables; in the studies checked, an unresolved V gene covers under half of the shortfall, and the cause of the remainder is unknown. Clonal size and the V and J genes are those of that table, whereas D and trimming came from the DNA. This sample comprises about 17,000 clones, roughly 82% of them detected only once. The ten largest account for 25% to 35% of the sample.

CD4+ T cells from unexposed donors were collected before the COVID-19 pandemic (2011-2018). After around ten days of culture, CD4+ T cells were isolated with the EasySep CD4+ T cell isolation kit. As cell number allowed, CD4+ T cells from unexposed donors were tested for reactivity to SARS-CoV-2 S and N and to four common cold coronavirus spike pools. Each well received over 1.5 million PBMCs, cultured in IMDM supplemented with approximately 4.5% human AB serum and approximately 9.7 IU/ml IL-2. Half of the culture medium was replaced with fresh IL-2-containing medium on days 3 and 7. Triplicate replicate wells were generally used for each peptide culture condition. The leukapheresis product used for the unexposed donors was purchased from a commercial source. Ficoll-Paque PLUS gradient centrifugation was used to isolate PBMCs from leukapheresis product or whole blood. PBMCs were either cryopreserved at -140°C or used fresh in the expansion assay. The QIAamp Micro DNA Kit was used to extract genomic DNA from the CD4+ T cells.

The CDR1 and CDR2 encoded by the germline V gene are SGHRS and YFSETQ. From V the trimming removes 0 bases and from J it removes 6 bases, while the gene matches leave 2 bases of the junction unaccounted for. The CDR3 measures 15 amino acids from cysteine to phenylalanine. This entry keeps only the CDR3 DNA: 45 bases, framed from base 1. The chain links TRBV5-1 with TRBJ2-1; 11 nucleotides in the junction match TRBD2. The receptor's source is a human donor in good health. The sample was CD4+ T cells from PBMCs, cultured in vitro. The CDR3 is CASSLGTSGFNEQFF. The nucleotides are TGCGCCAGCAGCTTGGGGACTAGCGGGTTCAATGAGCAGTTCTTC.